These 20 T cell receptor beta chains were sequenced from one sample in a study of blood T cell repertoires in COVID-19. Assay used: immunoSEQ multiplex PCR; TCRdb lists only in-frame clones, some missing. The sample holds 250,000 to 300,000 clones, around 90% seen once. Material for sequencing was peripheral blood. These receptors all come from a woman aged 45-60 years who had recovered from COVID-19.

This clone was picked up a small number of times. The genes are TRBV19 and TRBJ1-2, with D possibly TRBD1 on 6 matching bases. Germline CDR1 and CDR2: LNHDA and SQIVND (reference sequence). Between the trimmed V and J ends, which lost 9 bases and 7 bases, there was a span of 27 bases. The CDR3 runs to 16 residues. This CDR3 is CASNLGAGTSTTGYTF. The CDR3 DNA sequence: TGTGCCAGCAATCTGGGGGCGGGCACCTCCACGACTGGCTACACCTTC.

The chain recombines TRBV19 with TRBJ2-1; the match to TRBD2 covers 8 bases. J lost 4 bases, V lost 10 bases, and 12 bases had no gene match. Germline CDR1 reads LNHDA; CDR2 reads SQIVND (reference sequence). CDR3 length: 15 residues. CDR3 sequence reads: CATKSGSLVYNEQFF. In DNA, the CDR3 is TGTGCCACTAAAAGCGGGAGTTTGGTTTACAATGAGCAGTTCTTC. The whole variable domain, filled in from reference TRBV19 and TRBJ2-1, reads DGGITQSPKYLFRKEGQNVTLSCEQNLNHDAMYWYRQDPGQGLRLIYYSQIVNDFQKGDIAEGYSVSREKKESFPLTVTSAQKNPTAFYLCATKSGSLVYNEQFFGPGTRLTVL.

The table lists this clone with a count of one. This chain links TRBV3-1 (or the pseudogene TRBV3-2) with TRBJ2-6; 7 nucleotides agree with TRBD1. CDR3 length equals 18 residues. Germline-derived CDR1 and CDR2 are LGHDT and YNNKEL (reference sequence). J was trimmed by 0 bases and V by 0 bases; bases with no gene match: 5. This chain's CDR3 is CASSQDRRGFSGANVLTF. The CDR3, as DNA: TGTGCCAGCAGCCAAGATCGCAGGGGGTTCTCTGGGGCCAACGTCCTGACTTTC.

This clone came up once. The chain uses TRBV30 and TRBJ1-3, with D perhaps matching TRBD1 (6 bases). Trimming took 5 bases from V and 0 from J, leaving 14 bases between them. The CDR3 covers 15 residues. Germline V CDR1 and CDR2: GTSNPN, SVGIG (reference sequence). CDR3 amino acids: CAWARTDYSGNTIYF. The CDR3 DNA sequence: TGTGCCTGGGCTAGGACAGACTACTCTGGAAACACCATATATTTT.

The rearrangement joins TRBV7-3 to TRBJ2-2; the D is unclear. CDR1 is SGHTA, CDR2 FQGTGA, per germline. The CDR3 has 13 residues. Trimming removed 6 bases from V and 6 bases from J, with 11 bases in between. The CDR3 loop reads CASRGPQAGELFF. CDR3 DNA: TGTGCCAGCAGGGGCCCTCAGGCCGGGGAGCTGTTTTTT.

The DNA for the CDR3 is TGTGCCAGCAGTTACAGCAGGGTGACACGAAACACCATATATTTT. Translating gives CASSYSRVTRNTIYF. This chain uses TRBV6-5 with TRBJ1-3; D possibly corresponds to TRBD1 (5 bases). The CDR3 runs 15 residues. V was pared by 2 bases and J by 5 bases, with 13 bases between. CDR1 is MNHEY and CDR2 is SVGAGI in the germline V gene.

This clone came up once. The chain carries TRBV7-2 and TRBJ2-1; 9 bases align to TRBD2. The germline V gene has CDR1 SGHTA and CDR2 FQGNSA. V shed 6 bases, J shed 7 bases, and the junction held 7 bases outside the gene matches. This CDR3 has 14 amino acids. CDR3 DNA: TGTGCCAGCAGACCCCTGGCGGGGGGGAATGAGCAGTTCTTC. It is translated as CASRPLAGGNEQFF.

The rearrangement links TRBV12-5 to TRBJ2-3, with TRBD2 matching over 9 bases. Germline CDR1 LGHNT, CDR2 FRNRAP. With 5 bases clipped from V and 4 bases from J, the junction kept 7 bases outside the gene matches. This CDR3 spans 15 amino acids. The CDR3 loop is CASGPRGGLADTQYF. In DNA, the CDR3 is TGTGCTAGTGGTCCGCGGGGGGGCCTCGCAGATACGCAGTATTTT.

In nucleotides, the CDR3 is TGCGCCAGCAGCCAATTCGGACAGGGCGGAACTGAAGCTTTCTTT. Protein: CASSQFGQGGTEAFF. The chain uses TRBV5-1 and TRBJ1-1; TRBD1 aligns across 8 bases. Looked up from germline, CDR1 is SGHRS and CDR2 is YFSETQ. This CDR3 has 15 amino acids. Trimming removed 4 bases from V and 5 bases from J; junction bases left unmatched: 10.

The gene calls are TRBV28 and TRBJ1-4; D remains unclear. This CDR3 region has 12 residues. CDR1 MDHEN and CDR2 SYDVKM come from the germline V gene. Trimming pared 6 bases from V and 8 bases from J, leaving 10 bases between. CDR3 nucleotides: TGTGCCAGCAGCGGGATGAGGGAAAAACTGTTTTTT. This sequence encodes CASSGMREKLFF.

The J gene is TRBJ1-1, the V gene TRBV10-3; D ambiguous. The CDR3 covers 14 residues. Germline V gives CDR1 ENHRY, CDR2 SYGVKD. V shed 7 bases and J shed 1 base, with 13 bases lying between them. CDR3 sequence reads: CAIKGGLANTEAFF. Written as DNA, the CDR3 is TGTGCCATCAAAGGCGGACTGGCGAACACTGAAGCTTTCTTT.

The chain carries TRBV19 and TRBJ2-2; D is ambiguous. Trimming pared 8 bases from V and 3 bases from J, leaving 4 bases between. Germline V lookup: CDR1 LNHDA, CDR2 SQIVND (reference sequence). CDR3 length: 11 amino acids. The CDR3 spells CASWHTGELFF. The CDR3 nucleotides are TGTGCCAGTTGGCACACCGGGGAGCTGTTTTTT.

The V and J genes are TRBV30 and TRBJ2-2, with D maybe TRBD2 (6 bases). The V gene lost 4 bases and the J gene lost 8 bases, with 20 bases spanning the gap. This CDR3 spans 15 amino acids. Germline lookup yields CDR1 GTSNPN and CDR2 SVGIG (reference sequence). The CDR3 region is CAWIPGLTRGGELFF. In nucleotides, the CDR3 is TGTGCCTGGATCCCGGGACTTACTCGGGGAGGGGAGCTGTTTTTT.

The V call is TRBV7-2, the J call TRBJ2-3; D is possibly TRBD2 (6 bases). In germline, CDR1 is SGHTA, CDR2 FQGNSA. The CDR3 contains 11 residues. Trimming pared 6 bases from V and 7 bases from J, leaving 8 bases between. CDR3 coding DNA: TGTGCCAGCAGGGGACTTAATACGCAGTATTTT. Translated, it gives CASRGLNTQYF.

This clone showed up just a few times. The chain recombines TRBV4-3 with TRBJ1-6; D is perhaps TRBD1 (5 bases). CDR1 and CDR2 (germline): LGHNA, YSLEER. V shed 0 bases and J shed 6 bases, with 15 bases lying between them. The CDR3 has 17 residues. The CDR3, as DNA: TGCGCCAGCAGCCAAGATCTTGGGGCCAGGGCTAATTCACCCCTCCACTTT. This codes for CASSQDLGARANSPLHF.

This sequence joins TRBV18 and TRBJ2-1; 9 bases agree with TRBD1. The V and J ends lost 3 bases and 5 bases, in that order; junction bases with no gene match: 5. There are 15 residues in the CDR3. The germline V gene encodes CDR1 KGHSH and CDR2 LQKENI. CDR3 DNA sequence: TGTGCCAGCTCACCCGGGGACAGGGTAGACAATGAGCAGTTCTTC. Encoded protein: CASSPGDRVDNEQFF.

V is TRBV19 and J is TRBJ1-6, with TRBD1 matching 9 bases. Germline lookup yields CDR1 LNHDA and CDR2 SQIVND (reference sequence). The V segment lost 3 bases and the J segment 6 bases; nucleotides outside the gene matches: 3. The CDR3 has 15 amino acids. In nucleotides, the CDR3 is TGTGCCAGTAGTATGAGGGGACAGGGTAATTCACCCCTCCACTTT. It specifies CASSMRGQGNSPLHF.

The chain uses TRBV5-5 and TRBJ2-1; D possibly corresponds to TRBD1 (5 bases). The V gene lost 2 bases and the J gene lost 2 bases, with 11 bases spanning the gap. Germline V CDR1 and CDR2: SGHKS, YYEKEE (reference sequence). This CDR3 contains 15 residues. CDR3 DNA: TGTGCCAGCAGCTTAAGGGGCGAGACCTACAATGAGCAGTTCTTC. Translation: CASSLRGETYNEQFF.

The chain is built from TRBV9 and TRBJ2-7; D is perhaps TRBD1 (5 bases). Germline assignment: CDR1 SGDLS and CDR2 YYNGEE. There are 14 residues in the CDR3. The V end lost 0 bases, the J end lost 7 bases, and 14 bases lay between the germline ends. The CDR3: CASSVAVRAREQYF. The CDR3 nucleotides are TGTGCCAGCAGCGTAGCGGTCAGGGCGAGAGAGCAGTACTTC. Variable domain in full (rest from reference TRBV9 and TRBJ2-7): DSGVTQTPKHLITATGQRVTLRCSPRSGDLSVYWYQQSLDQGLQFLIQYYNGEERAKGNILERFSAQQFPDLHSELNLSSLELGDSALYFCASSVAVRAREQYFGPGTRLTVT.

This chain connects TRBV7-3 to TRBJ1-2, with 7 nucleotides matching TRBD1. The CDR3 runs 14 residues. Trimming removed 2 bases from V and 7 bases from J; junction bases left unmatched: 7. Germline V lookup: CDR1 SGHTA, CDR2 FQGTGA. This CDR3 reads CASSLGDQGGGYTF. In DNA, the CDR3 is TGTGCCAGCAGCTTAGGGGACCAGGGGGGTGGCTACACCTTC.